Presented here are 6 T cell receptor beta chains from one specimen sequenced in a study of blood T cell repertoires in COVID-19. TCRdb's copy holds only in-frame clones and misses some; the assay was immunoSEQ multiplex PCR. The sample consists of 20,000 to 25,000 clones, around 80% of them appearing once. The source material was peripheral blood. The source is a woman of 80 years or more with acute or convalescent COVID-19.

The rearrangement uses TRBV7-8 and TRBJ2-3, with D tentatively TRBD2 (7 bases). The germline V and J ends were trimmed by 5 bases and 5 bases, with 23 bases remaining between them. The CDR3 has 17 amino acids. Germline CDR1 reads SGHVS; CDR2 reads FQNEAQ. The CDR3 region is CASSLSERGGLVDTQYF. CDR3 sequence (DNA): TGTGCCAGCAGCCTCTCGGAGAGGGGGGGGCTTGTAGATACGCAGTATTTT.

The CDR3 is CASSLDRGRNIQYF. The CDR3 DNA reads TGTGCCAGCAGCTTGGACAGGGGCCGGAACATTCAGTACTTC. This rearrangement joins TRBV11-2 to TRBJ2-4; 9 bases map to TRBD1. V was clipped by 3 bases and J by 7 bases; unmatched bases: 4. The CDR3 totals 14 residues. Germline CDR1 and CDR2: SGHAT and FQNNGV.

The chain is built from TRBV28 and TRBJ1-2, with 10 bases aligning to TRBD1. Looked up from germline, CDR1 is MDHEN and CDR2 is SYDVKM. The V gene end was trimmed by 5 bases and the J gene end by 1 base; junction bases not matched to a gene: 4. CDR3 length equals 15 residues. CDR3 in amino acids: CASSRGDRGNYGYTF. CDR3 DNA sequence: TGTGCCAGCAGTCGAGGGGACAGGGGTAACTATGGCTACACCTTC.

The chain has TRBV2 and TRBJ2-1, with 13 nucleotides matching TRBD2. The CDR3 is 17 residues long. The germline CDR1 and CDR2 sequences are SNHLY and FYNNEI. The V gene end was trimmed by 5 bases and the J gene end by 5 bases; junction bases not matched to a gene: 9. The CDR3 DNA follows: TGTGCCAGCAGTCGGCGGTTACTAGCGGGGGGGGACAATGAGCAGTTCTTC. Translated: CASSRRLLAGGDNEQFF.

The CDR3 sequence is CASTLGLAGGSGANVLTF. The DNA for the CDR3 is TGTGCCAGCACGCTTGGGCTAGCGGGGGGGTCTGGGGCCAACGTCCTGACTTTC. This chain connects TRBV5-4 to TRBJ2-6; TRBD2 matches 12 bases. V lost 6 bases, J lost 1 base, and 8 bases stayed unmatched. Germline lookup yields CDR1 SGHNT and CDR2 YYREEE (reference sequence). The CDR3 has 18 amino acids.

This chain uses TRBV5-1 with TRBJ2-2, with a weak D call TRBD1 (6 bases). V was cut by 7 bases and J by 7 bases, with 23 bases left in between. This CDR3 region has 16 residues. From germline, CDR1 is SGHRS and CDR2 YFSETQ. CDR3 in DNA: TGCGCCAGCTCGCCGCGTGCCTGGCTAGGGGGCGGGGAGCTGTTTTTT. This gives the protein CASSPRAWLGGGELFF.